The rows below give T cell receptor beta chains drawn from one sample of a study of control samples from healthy donors and cancer patients. Only in-frame clones appear in the TCRdb table, and some are missing; sequencing was by immunoSEQ multiplex PCR. The top ten hold 27% of the sample, which has approximately 12,000 clones, roughly 94% seen once. The source material was PBMCs. The source is a man between 65 and 85 years old with head and neck cancer. Each CDR3 is given with its conserved first and last residue. The D gene is left open where the match is weak. Clone size is shown for a subset of rows, as once, few, many or a class of expanded clone.

TRBJ2-1	.	.	TRBV21-1	TGTGCCAGCAGAAGACTTCAAGCGGGGGGACCGTATGAGCAGTTCTTC	CASRRLQAGGPYEQFF
TRBJ2-2	once	TRBD1	TRBV27	TGTGCCAGCAGTTTGGGACAGGGCCGAGGGACGGCCGGGGAGCTGTTTTTT	CASSLGQGRGTAGELFF
TRBJ1-2	.	.	TRBV7-8	TGTGCCAGACCGGGGCCATACTATGGCTACACCTTC	CARPGPYYGYTF
TRBJ1-1	.	.	TRBV29-1	TGCAGCGTTGGCTCACAGGGTCAGCAAGCTTTCTTT	CSVGSQGQQAFF
TRBJ2-7	.	.	TRBV7-9	TGTGCCAGCACCGACAGGCGGGACACCGCCTACGAGCAGTACTTC	CASTDRRDTAYEQYF
TRBJ2-5	.	.	TRBV11-2	TGTGCCAGCAGCTTAGGTGTTAGAGAGACCCAGTACTTC	CASSLGVRETQYF
TRBJ2-3	.	TRBD2	TRBV5-1	TGCGCCAGCAGCTTGGTAAGCGGGAGAGGTCCAGATACGCAGTATTTT	CASSLVSGRGPDTQYF
TRBJ1-1	.	.	TRBV6-6	TGTGCCAGCAGTCCCGGGACCGAGAACACTGAAGCTTTCTTT	CASSPGTENTEAFF
TRBJ2-2	once	.	TRBV18	TGTGCCAGCTCACCATTATCGGGGTCGAACACCGGGGAGCTGTTTTTT	CASSPLSGSNTGELFF
TRBJ1-2	.	.	TRBV6-5	TGTGCCAGCAGTCCCCCGGGACCACGGTATGGCTACACCTTC	CASSPPGPRYGYTF
TRBJ1-4	.	.	TRBV28	TGTGCCAGCACCCCCCCCGGGACACCTTTAGAAAAACTGTTTTTT	CASTPPGTPLEKLFF
TRBJ2-7	.	TRBD1	TRBV23-1	TGCGCCAGCAGTCCGCGCTTCCGGGACAGGGCAGTCTACGAGCAGTACTTC	CASSPRFRDRAVYEQYF
TRBJ1-3	.	TRBD1	TRBV18	TGTGCCAGCTCATTGGGACAGGGTGGAAACACCATATATTTT	CASSLGQGGNTIYF
TRBJ1-4	.	.	TRBV5-1	TGCGCCAGCAGCTTGGGAGGGTTGAGGGAAAAACTGTTTTTT	CASSLGGLREKLFF
TRBJ2-2	.	.	TRBV24-1	TGTGCCACCAGTACGGGGGCCTCCACCGGGGAGCTGTTTTTT	CATSTGASTGELFF
TRBJ2-1	.	TRBD1	TRBV3-1/TRBV3-2	TGTGCCAGCAGCCAAGATGGACAGGAGCGCAGCTCCTACAATGAGCAGTTCTTC	CASSQDGQERSSYNEQFF
TRBJ2-7	.	.	TRBV15	TGTGCCACCAGCAGAGAGTACGAGCAGTACTTC	CATSREYEQYF
TRBJ1-2	.	.	TRBV6-5	TGTGCCAGCGCCCCCTGGGGCAGTGGTGACTATGGCTACACCTTC	CASAPWGSGDYGYTF
TRBJ2-3	.	.	TRBV11-3	TGTGCCAGCAGCTTAGGGGGGGCGGGCACAGATACGCAGTATTTT	CASSLGGAGTDTQYF
TRBJ2-3	.	.	TRBV5-5	TGTGCCAGCAGCTTGGGTTGGGATACGCAGTATTTT	CASSLGWDTQYF
TRBJ2-3	.	TRBD1	TRBV24-1	TGTGCCACCAGCGATTCGGTTAGTGGTTCGAAAGGGACAGGGATCACAGATACGCAGTATTTT	CATSDSVSGSKGTGITDTQYF
TRBJ2-7	.	.	TRBV10-2	TGCGCCAGCACGCAGGGCCTAGGTGAGCAGTACTTC	CASTQGLGEQYF
TRBJ1-1	.	.	TRBV19	TGTGCCAGTACCTCTCAGGAGAGCCTGAACACTGAAGCTTTCTTT	CASTSQESLNTEAFF
TRBJ2-3	.	.	TRBV5-1	TGCGCCAGCGGGGGTGGGCCAAGCACAGATACGCAGTATTTT	CASGGGPSTDTQYF
TRBJ2-2	.	.	TRBV7-3	TGTGCCAGCAGCGAGGATCGTTTCGGGGAGCTGTTTTTT	CASSEDRFGELFF
TRBJ2-7	once	.	TRBV18	TGTGCCAGCTCAAGATCGGGAGGACAGCCGGAGGCCTACGAGCAGTACTTC	CASSRSGGQPEAYEQYF
TRBJ2-7	.	TRBD2	TRBV28	TGTGCCAGCAGTTATAGTACTAGCGGGAGGGCCCAGCAGTACTTC	CASSYSTSGRAQQYF
TRBJ2-3	.	.	TRBV2	TGTGCCAGCAGTGGACAGACCCCGGATACGCAGTATTTT	CASSGQTPDTQYF
TRBJ2-3	.	.	TRBV7-3	TGTGCCAGCAGCTTATCGGCAGGAGCAGATACGCAGTATTTT	CASSLSAGADTQYF
TRBJ2-5	.	TRBD2	TRBV7-9	TGTGCCAGCAGCTTATTGCCAGGCGGGAGCGAGACCCAGTACTTC	CASSLLPGGSETQYF
TRBJ2-1	.	.	TRBV2	TGTGCCAGCAGCCCCTACAATGAGCAGTTCTTC	CASSPYNEQFF
TRBJ1-5	once	.	TRBV5-1	TGCGCCAGCAGCTTGGATGGGGTTGGCAATCAGCCCCAGCATTTT	CASSLDGVGNQPQHF
TRBJ2-5	.	.	TRBV5-1	TGCGCCAGCAGCTCGGGAGAACGAGAGACCCAGTACTTC	CASSSGERETQYF
TRBJ2-5	.	.	TRBV18	TGTGCCAGCTTACGACAGATGAACCAAGAGACCCAGTACTTC	CASLRQMNQETQYF
TRBJ2-1	.	.	TRBV5-1	TGCGCCAGCAGGGTTCTCCCGGGACTCTACAATGAGCAGTTCTTC	CASRVLPGLYNEQFF
TRBJ2-2	.	.	TRBV28	TGTGCCCACGGCCCCCTTAGCACCGGGGAGCTGTTTTTT	CAHGPLSTGELFF
TRBJ2-1	.	.	TRBV18	TGTGCCAGCTCACCCCCGGGGGGCGGCTCCTACAATGAGCAGTTCTTC	CASSPPGGGSYNEQFF
TRBJ2-3	.	.	TRBV19	TGTGCCAGTAGTAAGAACACAGGGTCTCGCACAGATACGCAGTATTTT	CASSKNTGSRTDTQYF
TRBJ2-2	.	.	TRBV5-1	TGCGCCAGCAGCTGGGGGACATCGAACACCGGGGAGCTGTTTTTT	CASSWGTSNTGELFF
TRBJ2-5	.	TRBD2	TRBV19	TGTGCCAGCGCGAGGGGCGGGGGGGCCGAGACCCAGTACTTC	CASARGGGAETQYF
TRBJ1-1	few	TRBD1	TRBV10-3	TGTGCCATCAGGCCAGGGGGGAGGAACACTGAAGCTTTCTTT	CAIRPGGRNTEAFF
TRBJ2-7	.	TRBD1	TRBV12-3/TRBV12-4	TGTGCCAGCAGTTTTGACAGGGACAGCGAGCAGTACTTC	CASSFDRDSEQYF
TRBJ2-7	few	.	TRBV28	TGTGCCAGCAGTCAGTCTAGAGGCGAGCAGTACTTC	CASSQSRGEQYF
TRBJ2-7	.	.	TRBV20-1	TGCAGTGCTAAGGGTGTGGATAAGCAGTACTTC	CSAKGVDKQYF
TRBJ2-7	.	.	TRBV6-1	TGTGCCAGCAGTGAGCCCGGGAACTCCTACGAGCAGTACTTC	CASSEPGNSYEQYF
TRBJ2-3	.	.	TRBV15	TGTGCCACCAGCAGACCTACAACAGATACGCAGTATTTT	CATSRPTTDTQYF
TRBJ2-7	.	TRBD1	TRBV6-6	TGTGCCAGCAGAACCCAGGGGGCGCCCCGCGAGCAGTACTTC	CASRTQGAPREQYF
TRBJ2-3	once	TRBD2	TRBV7-9	TGTGCCAGCAGCACTAGCGGGGGCACAGATACGCAGTATTTT	CASSTSGGTDTQYF
TRBJ2-1	.	.	TRBV14	TGTGCCAGCAGCCAAACCCAGACTACAGGCTACAATGAGCAGTTCTTC	CASSQTQTTGYNEQFF
TRBJ2-1	.	TRBD2	TRBV19	TGTGCCAGCGGGACTAGCGGGAGCTATGAGCAGTTCTTC	CASGTSGSYEQFF
TRBJ2-1	.	TRBD2	TRBV7-3	TGTGCCAGCAGCCCGGGGGGGGTGAGGAATGAGCAGTTCTTC	CASSPGGVRNEQFF